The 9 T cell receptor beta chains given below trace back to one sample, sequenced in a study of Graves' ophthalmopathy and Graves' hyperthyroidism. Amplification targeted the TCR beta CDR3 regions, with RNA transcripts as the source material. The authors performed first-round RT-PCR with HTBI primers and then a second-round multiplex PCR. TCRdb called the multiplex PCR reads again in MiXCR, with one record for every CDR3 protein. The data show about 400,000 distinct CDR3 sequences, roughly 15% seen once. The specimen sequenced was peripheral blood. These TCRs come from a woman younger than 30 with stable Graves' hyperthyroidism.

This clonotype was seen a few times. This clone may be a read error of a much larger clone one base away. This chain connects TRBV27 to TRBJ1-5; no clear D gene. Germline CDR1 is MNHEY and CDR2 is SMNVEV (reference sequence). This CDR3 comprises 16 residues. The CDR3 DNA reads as TGTGCCAGCAGAGACTCGGGTGGAAGTAGGAATCAGCCCCAGCAGTTT. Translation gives CASRDSGGSRNQPQQF.

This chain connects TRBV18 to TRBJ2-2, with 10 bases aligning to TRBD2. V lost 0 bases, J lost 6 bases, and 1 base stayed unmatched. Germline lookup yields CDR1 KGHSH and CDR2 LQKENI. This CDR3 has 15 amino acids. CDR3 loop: CASSPPLAGAGELFF. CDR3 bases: TGTGCCAGCTCACCACCGCTAGCGGGGGCCGGGGAGCTGTTTTTT.

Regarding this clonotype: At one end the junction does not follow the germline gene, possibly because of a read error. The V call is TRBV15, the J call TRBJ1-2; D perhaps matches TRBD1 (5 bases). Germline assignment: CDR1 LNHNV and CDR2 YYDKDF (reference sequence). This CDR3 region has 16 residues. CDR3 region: CATGRDRRGTNYGYTF. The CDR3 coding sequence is TGTGCCACCGGCAGGGATCGAAGGGGCACTAACTATGGCTACACCTTC.

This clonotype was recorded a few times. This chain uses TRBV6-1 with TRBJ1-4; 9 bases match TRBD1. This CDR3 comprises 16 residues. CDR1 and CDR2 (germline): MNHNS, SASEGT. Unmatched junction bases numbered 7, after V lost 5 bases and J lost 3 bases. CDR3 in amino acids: CASSTGGTLANEKLFF. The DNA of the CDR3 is TGTGCCAGCAGTACAGGGGGCACTTTAGCTAATGAAAAACTGTTTTTT.

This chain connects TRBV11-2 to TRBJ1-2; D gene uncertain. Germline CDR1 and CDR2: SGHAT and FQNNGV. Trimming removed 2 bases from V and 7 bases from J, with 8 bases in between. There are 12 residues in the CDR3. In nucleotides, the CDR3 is TGTGCCAGCAGCTTAACCAACGGTGGCTACACCTTC. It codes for CASSLTNGGYTF.

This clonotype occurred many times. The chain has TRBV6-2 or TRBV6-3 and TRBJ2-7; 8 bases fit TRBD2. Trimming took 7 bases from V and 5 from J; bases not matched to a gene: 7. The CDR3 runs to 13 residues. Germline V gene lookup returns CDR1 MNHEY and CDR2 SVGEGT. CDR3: CASTRGARDEQYF. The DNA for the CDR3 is TGTGCCAGCACGCGGGGGGCGCGTGACGAGCAGTACTTC.

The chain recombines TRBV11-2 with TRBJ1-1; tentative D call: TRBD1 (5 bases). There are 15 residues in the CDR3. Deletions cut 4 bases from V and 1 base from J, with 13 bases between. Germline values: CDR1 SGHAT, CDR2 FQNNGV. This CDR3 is CASSSLHQGNTEAFF. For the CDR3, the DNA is TGTGCCAGCAGCTCCCTCCATCAGGGGAACACTGAAGCTTTCTTT.

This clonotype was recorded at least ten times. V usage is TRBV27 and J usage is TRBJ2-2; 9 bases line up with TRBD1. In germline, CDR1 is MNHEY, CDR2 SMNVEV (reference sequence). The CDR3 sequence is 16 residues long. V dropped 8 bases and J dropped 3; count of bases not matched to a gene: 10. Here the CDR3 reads CASSKPGQGYTGELFF. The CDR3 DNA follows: TGTGCCAGCTCAAAGCCGGGACAGGGATACACCGGGGAGCTGTTTTTT.

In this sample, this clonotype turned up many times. Here the CDR3 reads CASSLGQGVYEQYF. The CDR3 DNA reads as TGTGCCAGCAGTCTGGGACAGGGTGTCTACGAGCAGTACTTC. This sequence joins TRBV19 and TRBJ2-7; 9 nucleotides agree with TRBD1. V shed 9 bases, J shed 3 bases, and the junction held 9 bases outside the gene matches. Germline loops: CDR1 LNHDA, CDR2 SQIVND (reference sequence). The CDR3 contains 14 residues.